This entry is about one T cell receptor (beta chain). Per the original data handling: Estimates of nucleated cell counts were drawn from the amplification of reference gene primers. Clones were sequenced by immunoSEQ multiplex PCR, and TCRdb holds only the in-frame ones, with some missing. D and trimming come from the DNA, and the V and J calls and clone size come from that table. Here the sample spans more than 80,000 clones, 90% being singletons. CDR3 length equals 17 residues. The germline V gene has CDR1 LGHDT and CDR2 YNNKEL (reference sequence). The J segment lost 3 bases and the V segment lost 4 bases, leaving 10 bases of the junction unmatched. These data belong to a study of blood T cell repertoires in COVID-19.

This chain joins TRBV3-1 (or the pseudogene TRBV3-2) and TRBJ1-5; 9 bases line up with TRBD1. Sequenced: peripheral blood. The receptor was derived from a man aged 18 to 30 with COVID-19, enrolled during active disease. The chain's CDR3 is CASSPGLGQGYNQPQHF. Here the CDR3 DNA reads TGTGCCAGCAGCCCGGGCCTTGGACAGGGGTACAATCAGCCCCAGCATTTT.